These 17 T cell receptor beta chains were sequenced from one sample in a study of T cells in Graves' hyperthyroidism and ophthalmopathy. From RNA transcripts, TCR beta CDR3 regions were amplified. The HTBI primer set drove a first-round RT-PCR of the TCR CDR3. MiXCR, run by TCRdb on the multiplex PCR reads, gives a single entry per CDR3 protein. There are about 270,000 distinct CDR3 sequences in the sample; nearly 15% occur only once, and 30% lies in the top ten. Source material: blood. These receptors came from a woman aged 50 to 65 with Graves' hyperthyroidism that later progressed to Graves' ophthalmopathy.

The CDR3 coding sequence is TGTGCCAGCAGTTTAGTCGGTCCCGTCTACGAGCAGTACTTC. This translates into CASSLVGPVYEQYF. The chain employs TRBV12-3 or TRBV12-4 and TRBJ2-7; D unresolved. The CDR3 is 14 residues long. Trimming took off 1 base at V and 3 bases at J, with 10 bases between the two ends.

This clonotype was detected ten times or more. The chain recombines TRBV3-1 with TRBJ2-7; D is possibly TRBD2 (6 bases). This CDR3 contains 15 residues. From germline, CDR1 is LGHDT and CDR2 YNNKEL (reference sequence). The V end lost 1 base, the J end lost 0 bases, and 10 bases lay between the germline ends. CDR3 nucleotide sequence: TGTGCCAGCAGCCAAGGTTTAGCGGCCTCCTACGAGCAGTACTTC. Encoded protein: CASSQGLAASYEQYF.

The V and J genes are TRBV29-1 and TRBJ1-2; the D gene is possibly TRBD1 (6 bases). This CDR3 comprises 12 residues. The V end was cut by 3 bases, the J end by 8 bases, with 13 bases between. Germline CDR1 reads SQVTM; CDR2 reads ANQGSEA. CDR3 sequence (DNA): TGCAGCGTTGACAGGGGAATTTGGGGCTACACCTTC. This codes for CSVDRGIWGYTF.

This clonotype showed up just a few times. This chain joins TRBV24-1 and TRBJ1-4; D is uncertain. This CDR3 comprises 14 residues. CDR1 is KGHDR and CDR2 is SFDVKD in the germline V gene. V was trimmed by 2 bases and J by 6 bases, leaving 9 bases between them. The CDR3 nucleotides read TGTGCCACCAGTGATTCGGGAGCCTATGAAAAACTGTTTTTT. Translated, it gives CATSDSGAYEKLFF.

This clonotype occurred many times. This chain links TRBV5-1 with TRBJ2-1, with 8 bases fitting TRBD1. Trimming removed 2 bases from V and 0 bases from J; junction bases left unmatched: 1. The CDR3 is made up of 15 amino acids. Germline V gives CDR1 SGHRS, CDR2 YFSETQ. DNA for the CDR3: TGCGCCAGCAGCTTACAGGGGGGCTCCTACAATGAGCAGTTCTTC. This codes for CASSLQGGSYNEQFF.

There are many counts of this clonotype. V usage is TRBV30 and J usage is TRBJ1-1; no reliable D call. Germline V gene data show CDR1 as GTSNPN and CDR2 as SVGIG (reference sequence). The ends were cut back, 2 bases at V and 4 bases at J, with 20 bases in the middle. The CDR3 spans 16 residues. As DNA, the CDR3 is TGTGCCTGGAGTCAAATTAAAGGGCTGGCGGGCACTGAAGCTTTCTTT. This gives the protein CAWSQIKGLAGTEAFF. Full variable domain (outside the CDR3, taken from reference TRBV30 and TRBJ1-1): SQTIHQWPATLVQPVGSPLSLECTVEGTSNPNLYWYRQAAGRGLQLLFYSVGIGQISSEVPQNLSASRPQDRQFILSSKKLLLSDSGFYLCAWSQIKGLAGTEAFFGQGTRLTVV.

This clonotype was detected many times. The chain couples TRBV12-3 or TRBV12-4 to TRBJ2-1; D gene uncertain. The V end lost 2 bases, the J end lost 5 bases, and 13 bases lay between the germline ends. This CDR3 region has 15 residues. CDR3: CASSLTLARNNEQFF. The CDR3 DNA is TGTGCCAGCAGTTTAACGTTGGCTAGAAACAATGAGCAGTTCTTC.

This clonotype was recorded many times. The chain employs TRBV5-1 and TRBJ2-7; 8 bases agree with TRBD1. The CDR3 is 15 residues long. J gave up 1 base and V 0 bases, and 3 bases lay outside the gene matches. In germline, CDR1 is SGHRS, CDR2 YFSETQ. The CDR3 reads CASSLGGTGSYEQYF. CDR3 in DNA: TGCGCCAGCAGCTTGGGGGGGACAGGTTCCTACGAGCAGTACTTC.

Ten or more counts support this clonotype. The V gene is TRBV6-1, the J gene TRBJ2-3, with 13 nucleotides matching TRBD2. There are 17 residues in the CDR3. Trimming took 6 bases from V and 2 from J; bases not matched to a gene: 8. The germline gives CDR1 MNHNS, CDR2 SASEGT. This CDR3 reads CASRWTSGRRNTDTQYF. DNA of the CDR3: TGTGCCAGCAGATGGACTAGCGGGAGAAGAAACACAGATACGCAGTATTTT.

A note on this clonotype: One base away lies a much larger clone, so this may be a sequencing read error. The V and J genes are TRBV28 and TRBJ1-1, with no clear D. The length of the CDR3 is 14 residues. Germline V gene lookup returns CDR1 MDHEN and CDR2 SYDVKM. CDR3 in amino acids: CVSSLTGVGTEAFF. The CDR3, as DNA: TGTGTCAGCAGTTTGACCGGGGTTGGCACTGAAGCTTTCTTT.

This clonotype was picked up many times. This sequence joins TRBV11-2 and TRBJ2-3, with 9 nucleotides matching TRBD1. V gave up 11 bases and J gave up 1 base; unmatched junction bases: 4. The CDR3 is made up of 13 amino acids. CDR1 and CDR2 (germline): SGHAT, FQNNGV. DNA of the CDR3: TGTGCCTCCAGGACAGGGGGCACAGATACGCAGTATTTT. The encoded protein is CASRTGGTDTQYF. Looking up the rest from reference TRBV11-2 and TRBJ2-3 gives the full variable domain: EAGVAQSPRYKIIEKRQSVAFWCNPISGHATLYWYQQILGQGPKLLIQFQNNGVVDDSQLPKDRFSAERLKGVDSTLKIQPAKLEDSAVYLCASRTGGTDTQYFGPGTRLTVL.

The rearrangement links TRBV14 to TRBJ2-3, with a possible D match to TRBD2 (5 bases). V lost 6 bases and J 2 bases, leaving 24 bases between the germline ends. Germline V lookup: CDR1 SGHDN, CDR2 FVKESK. The CDR3 consists of 18 residues. The CDR3 region is CASRHQYTGVGYTDTQYF. The CDR3 bases are TGTGCCAGCAGACATCAATATACCGGGGTAGGATACACAGATACGCAGTATTTT.

This clonotype has a count of ten or more. The V and J genes are TRBV7-8 and TRBJ2-7, with TRBD2 identical over 7 bases. V shed 4 bases and J 4 bases; nucleotides not matched to a gene: 19. Germline lookup yields CDR1 SGHVS and CDR2 FQNEAQ. CDR3 length: 18 residues. The CDR3: CASSSHWTRTDPGYEQYF. The CDR3 DNA reads TGTGCCAGCAGCTCTCATTGGACTAGAACAGATCCGGGGTACGAGCAGTACTTC.

This clonotype was detected ten times or more. The V call is TRBV7-3, the J call TRBJ2-6; no firm D call. Germline CDR1 SGHTA, CDR2 FQGTGA. CDR3 length: 16 residues. V gave up 5 bases and J gave up 0 bases, with 11 bases separating them. The CDR3 loop reads CASSNLVDSGANVLTF. The CDR3 bases are TGTGCCAGCAGCAACTTGGTGGACTCTGGGGCCAACGTCCTGACTTTC.

This clonotype was detected a few times. The chain is built from TRBV12-5 and TRBJ1-1, with a tentative D call TRBD1 (5 bases). Germline CDR1 and CDR2: LGHNT and FRNRAP. Trimming took off 9 bases at V and 0 bases at J, with 14 bases between the two ends. CDR3 length equals 14 residues. The CDR3 reads CASGTDPMNTEAFF. DNA of the CDR3: TGTGCTAGCGGGACCGACCCCATGAACACTGAAGCTTTCTTT.

This clonotype was detected a few times. The V call is TRBV28, the J call TRBJ2-7; D unresolved. Germline V gives CDR1 MDHEN, CDR2 SYDVKM. With 2 bases removed from V and 6 bases from J, the gap between germline ends came to 17 bases. This CDR3 spans 15 amino acids. The CDR3, as DNA: TGTGCCAGCAGTTTAGAACCTACTTGGGATCCCGAGCAGTACTTC. The encoded protein is CASSLEPTWDPEQYF.

This clonotype was picked up many times. The rearrangement links TRBV12-3 or TRBV12-4 to TRBJ2-7, with TRBD2 matching over 16 bases. V dropped 7 bases and J dropped 4; count of bases not matched to a gene: 10. The CDR3 loop spans 17 amino acids. The DNA of the CDR3 is TGTGCCAGCACTCTGCGGGGACTAGCGGGAGGGCCTTACGAGCAGTACTTC. Protein: CASTLRGLAGGPYEQYF.